This T cell receptor (beta chain) comes out of a study of T-cell memory formation after mild COVID-19. Study as a whole: The TCR clusters were mostly specific to one donor. Points from the study as a whole: Later expanders leaned toward CD4+, whereas clones contracting from day 15 to 85 were balanced CD4/CD8.

This CDR3 has 15 amino acids. Germline CDR1 LGHNA, CDR2 YNFKEQ. The trim removed 0 bases at V and 8 bases at J, leaving 5 bases unmatched. TCRdb re-analysed the 5' RACE reads in MiXCR, keeping a single row per CDR3 protein. The data contain 350,000 to 500,000 distinct CDR3 sequences, roughly 20% of them singletons. This clonotype has a handful of counts. Its specificity is not known. This chain joins TRBV4-2 and TRBJ2-1; 9 bases line up with TRBD2. The TCR was taken from an adult woman who had mild COVID-19 (a few samples of this study predate the infection). Cell type and time point are not known. Input material: PBMCs or a T cell subset sorted from them (not recorded which). CDR3 in DNA: TGTGCCAGCAGCCAAGATCTAGCGGGATTTGATGAGCAGTTCTTC. It encodes CASSQDLAGFDEQFF.